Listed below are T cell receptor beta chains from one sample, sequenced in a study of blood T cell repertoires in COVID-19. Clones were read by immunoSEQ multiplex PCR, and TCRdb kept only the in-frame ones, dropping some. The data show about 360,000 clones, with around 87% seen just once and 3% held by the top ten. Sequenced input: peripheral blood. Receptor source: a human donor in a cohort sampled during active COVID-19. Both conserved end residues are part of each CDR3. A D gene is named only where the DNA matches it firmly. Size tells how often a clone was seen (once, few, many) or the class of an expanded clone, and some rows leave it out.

CASSPGQATEAFF	TGTGCCAGCTCTCCCGGACAGGCCACTGAAGCTTTCTTT	.	TRBV18	TRBJ1-1	13	TRBD1
CASSGYRSGDTQYF	TGTGCCAGCAGTGGGTACAGGTCCGGGGATACGCAGTATTTT	.	TRBV2	TRBJ2-3	14	.
CASSLGLAGATETQYF	TGTGCCAGCAGCTTAGGGCTAGCGGGGGCCACAGAGACCCAGTACTTC	.	TRBV7-3	TRBJ2-5	16	TRBD2
CASRPDRYTEAFF	TGTGCCAGCAGACCCGACAGATACACTGAAGCTTTCTTT	.	TRBV6-6	TRBJ1-1	13	.
CASSLPFQPQHF	TGTGCCAGCAGCCTACCATTTCAGCCCCAGCATTTT	.	TRBV7-9	TRBJ1-5	12	.
CASSRGQGFFVDTEAFF	TGTGCCAGCTCACGTGGACAGGGGTTTTTTGTAGACACTGAAGCTTTCTTT	.	TRBV18	TRBJ1-1	17	TRBD1
CASSRASRGEDTEAFF	TGCGCCAGCAGTCGGGCTTCGAGAGGGGAGGACACTGAAGCTTTCTTT	.	TRBV5-1	TRBJ1-1	16	.
CASSIQGNNEQYF	TGTGCCAGTAGTATACAGGGGAATAACGAGCAGTACTTC	many	TRBV19	TRBJ2-7	13	.
CASSFGADTEAFF	TGTGCCAGCAGCTTCGGTGCGGACACTGAAGCTTTCTTT	.	TRBV7-2	TRBJ1-1	13	.
CASRYGLGDTQYF	TGTGCCAGCAGGTACGGACTTGGAGATACGCAGTATTTT	.	TRBV5-6	TRBJ2-3	13	.
CASSPQGADSPLHF	TGTGCCAGCAGCCCACAGGGGGCGGATTCACCCCTCCACTTT	.	TRBV6-5	TRBJ1-6	14	TRBD1
CASSLVGQSYNEQFF	TGTGCCAGCAGCTTGGTAGGACAGTCCTACAATGAGCAGTTCTTC	few	TRBV5-6	TRBJ2-1	15	.
CASSSPGGYNEQFF	TGTGCCAGCAGCTCACCAGGGGGGTACAATGAGCAGTTCTTC	.	TRBV7-2	TRBJ2-1	14	.
CASSPGNANTGELFF	TGTGCCAGCAGCCCGGGAAACGCGAACACCGGGGAGCTGTTTTTT	few	TRBV7-3	TRBJ2-2	15	.
CASSLRGWRDNEQFF	TGTGCCAGCAGCTTAAGGGGGTGGAGGGACAATGAGCAGTTCTTC	.	TRBV7-3	TRBJ2-1	15	.
CASSFQGRGGEAFF	TGTGCCAGCAGTTTTCAGGGCAGGGGTGGTGAAGCTTTCTTT	few	TRBV28	TRBJ1-1	14	.
CASSVGAGGRQETQYF	TGTGCCAGCAGCGTAGGGGCAGGGGGAAGACAAGAGACCCAGTACTTC	.	TRBV9	TRBJ2-5	16	TRBD1
CAISATGTSNGELFF	TGTGCCATCAGTGCAACCGGGACTAGCAACGGGGAGCTGTTTTTT	.	TRBV10-3	TRBJ2-2	15	TRBD2
CASRCRSGANVLTF	TGTGCCAGCAGATGTCGCTCTGGGGCCAACGTCCTGACTTTC	.	TRBV21-1	TRBJ2-6	14	.
CASSPTGANEKLFF	TGTGCCAGCAGCCCGACAGGGGCTAATGAAAAACTGTTTTTT	.	TRBV4-2	TRBJ1-4	14	TRBD1
CASSLEIGAGRNEQFF	TGCGCCAGCAGCTTGGAGATAGGGGCGGGGAGGAATGAGCAGTTCTTC	.	TRBV5-1	TRBJ2-1	16	.
CASSENGVSGANVLTF	TGTGCCAGCAGTGAAAACGGAGTGTCTGGGGCCAACGTCCTGACTTTC	few	TRBV2	TRBJ2-6	16	.
CASSLEAGVWTGELFF	TGTGCCAGCAGTTTGGAAGCGGGAGTTTGGACCGGGGAGCTGTTTTTT	.	TRBV28	TRBJ2-2	16	TRBD2
CASSRYPSGSWDEQFF	TGCGCCAGCAGCCGTTACCCTAGCGGGAGTTGGGATGAGCAGTTCTTC	.	TRBV4-1	TRBJ2-1	16	TRBD2
CAWSRSNTEAFF	TGTGCCTGGAGTCGAAGCAACACTGAAGCTTTCTTT	.	TRBV30	TRBJ1-1	12	.
CASSQAVRLNEQFF	TGCGCCAGCAGCCAAGCTGTGAGATTGAATGAGCAGTTCTTC	.	TRBV4-1	TRBJ2-1	14	.
CASSQVGIRTRGTDTQYF	TGCGCCAGCAGCCAAGTGGGAATTAGGACTAGGGGCACAGATACGCAGTATTTT	.	TRBV4-1	TRBJ2-3	18	TRBD2
CASSPIRPGQGRETQYF	TGTGCCAGCAGCCCTATCCGGCCGGGACAGGGGAGAGAGACCCAGTACTTC	once	TRBV7-9	TRBJ2-5	17	TRBD1